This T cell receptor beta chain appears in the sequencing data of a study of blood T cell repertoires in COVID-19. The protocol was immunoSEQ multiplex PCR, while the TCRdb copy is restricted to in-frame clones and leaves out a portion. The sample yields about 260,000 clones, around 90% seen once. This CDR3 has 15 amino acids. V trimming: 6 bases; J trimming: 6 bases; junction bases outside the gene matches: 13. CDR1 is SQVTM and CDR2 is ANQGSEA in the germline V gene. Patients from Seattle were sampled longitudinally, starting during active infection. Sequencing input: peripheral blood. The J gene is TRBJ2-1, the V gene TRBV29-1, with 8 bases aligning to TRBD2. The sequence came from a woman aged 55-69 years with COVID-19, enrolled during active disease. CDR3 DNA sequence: TGCAGCGTGGACCCCGGGACTAGGGTCGCCAATGAGCAGTTCTTC. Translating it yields CSVDPGTRVANEQFF.